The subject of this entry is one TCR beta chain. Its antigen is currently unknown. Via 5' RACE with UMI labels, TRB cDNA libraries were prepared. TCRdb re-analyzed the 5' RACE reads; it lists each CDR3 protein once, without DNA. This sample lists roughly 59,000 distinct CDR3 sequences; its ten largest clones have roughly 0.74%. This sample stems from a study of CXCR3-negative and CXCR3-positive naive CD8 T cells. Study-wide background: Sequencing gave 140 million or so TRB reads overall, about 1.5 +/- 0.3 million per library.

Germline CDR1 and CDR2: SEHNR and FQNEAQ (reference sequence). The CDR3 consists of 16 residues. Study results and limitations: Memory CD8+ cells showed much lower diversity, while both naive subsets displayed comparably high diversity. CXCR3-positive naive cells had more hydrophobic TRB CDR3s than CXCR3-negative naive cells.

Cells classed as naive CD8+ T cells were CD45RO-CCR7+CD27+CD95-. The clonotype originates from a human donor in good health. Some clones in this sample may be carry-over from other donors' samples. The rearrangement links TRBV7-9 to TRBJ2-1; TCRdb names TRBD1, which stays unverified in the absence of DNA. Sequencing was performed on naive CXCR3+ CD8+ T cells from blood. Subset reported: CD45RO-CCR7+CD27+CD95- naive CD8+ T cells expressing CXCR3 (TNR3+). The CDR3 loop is CASSTRQVSSYNEQFF.